The T cell receptor (beta chain) under discussion was sequenced for a study of T cells in Graves' hyperthyroidism and ophthalmopathy. Study-level results: A model of 13 V-J features distinguished ophthalmopathy from stable hyperthyroidism.

TCR beta CDR3 regions were amplified from RNA transcripts. A first-round RT-PCR of the TCR CDR3 used the HTBI primer set. From the multiplex PCR reads, TCRdb called clonotypes with MiXCR, one entry per CDR3 protein. The data show about 380,000 distinct CDR3 sequences, with roughly 13% seen just once and around 20% held by the top ten. This clonotype was detected many times. Antigen specificity is unknown. Germline values: CDR1 SGDLS, CDR2 YYNGEE. The CDR3 has 14 amino acids. The V gene lost 0 bases and the J gene lost 6 bases, with 10 bases spanning the gap. J is TRBJ1-5 and V is TRBV9, with unresolved D. Sequencing was performed on blood. This clonotype was sampled from a man aged 30-40 years with Graves' hyperthyroidism that later progressed to Graves' ophthalmopathy. The CDR3 sequence: CASSVAAGGQPQHF. CDR3 DNA sequence: TGTGCCAGCAGCGTAGCTGCGGGCGGTCAGCCCCAGCATTTT.